This T cell receptor (beta chain) was documented in a study of cytomegalovirus exposure and HLA in healthy donors. As for the study in general: An early release of data contained some 80 million unique TCRs, which came from HLA-typed donors. Overall study results and limits: It was 150 or so TCR beta chains that were listed as cytomegalovirus-associated.

Trimming removed 6 bases at V and 1 base at J, with 9 bases between. This CDR3 region has 13 residues. Germline assignment: CDR1 ENHRY and CDR2 SYGVKD. About this clone: Its antigen is currently unknown.

Vbeta (60) and Jbeta (13) primers were used in the PCR. Measured with immunoSEQ multiplex PCR; TCRdb has only the in-frame clones, and not every one. This table holds about 190,000 clones, approximately 78% found once. Sequencing input: PBMCs. The clonotype originates from a woman aged 18-29 years in good health and CMV-seronegative. This rearrangement joins TRBV10-3 to TRBJ1-1; D is ambiguous. The CDR3 here is CAIRYTENTEAFF. Written as DNA, the CDR3 is TGTGCCATCAGGTATACAGAGAACACTGAAGCTTTCTTT.